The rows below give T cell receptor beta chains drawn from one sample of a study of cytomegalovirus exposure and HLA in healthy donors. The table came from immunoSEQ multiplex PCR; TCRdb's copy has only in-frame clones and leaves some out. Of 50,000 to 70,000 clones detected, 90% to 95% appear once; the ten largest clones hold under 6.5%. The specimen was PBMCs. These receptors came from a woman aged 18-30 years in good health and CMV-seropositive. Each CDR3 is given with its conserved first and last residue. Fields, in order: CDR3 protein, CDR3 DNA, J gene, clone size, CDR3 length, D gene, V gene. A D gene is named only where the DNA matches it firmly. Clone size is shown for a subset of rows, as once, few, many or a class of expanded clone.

CDR3aa: CASSEARGKNTGELFF; CDR3nt: TGTGCCAGCAGTGAAGCCAGGGGCAAGAACACCGGGGAGCTGTTTTTT; j_gene: TRBJ2-2; abundance: .; len: 16; d_gene: .; v_gene: TRBV25-1
CDR3aa: CASFRGPTEAFF; CDR3nt: TGTGCCAGCTTTAGGGGTCCCACTGAAGCTTTCTTT; j_gene: TRBJ1-1; abundance: .; len: 12; d_gene: .; v_gene: TRBV19
CDR3aa: CATLGQGNEKLFF; CDR3nt: TGTGCCACCTTAGGACAGGGGAATGAAAAACTGTTTTTT; j_gene: TRBJ1-4; abundance: .; len: 13; d_gene: TRBD1; v_gene: TRBV19
CDR3aa: CASSLVATAVDPYEQYF; CDR3nt: TGTGCCAGCAGCTTGGTAGCGACGGCAGTCGACCCCTACGAGCAGTACTTC; j_gene: TRBJ2-7; abundance: .; len: 17; d_gene: .; v_gene: TRBV5-4
CDR3aa: CASPDWGGSGEQYF; CDR3nt: TGTGCCAGCCCGGACTGGGGTGGGAGTGGTGAGCAGTACTTC; j_gene: TRBJ2-7; abundance: once; len: 14; d_gene: .; v_gene: TRBV6-1
CDR3aa: CASSLPPADLGDQYF; CDR3nt: TGTGCCAGCAGCCTCCCCCCGGCGGACTTGGGTGACCAGTACTTC; j_gene: TRBJ2-5; abundance: .; len: 15; d_gene: .; v_gene: TRBV28
CDR3aa: CASSQDRGTGGGQPQHF; CDR3nt: TGCGCCAGCAGCCAAGATAGAGGGACAGGGGGTGGGCAGCCCCAGCATTTT; j_gene: TRBJ1-5; abundance: .; len: 17; d_gene: TRBD1; v_gene: TRBV4-1
CDR3aa: CASSQGLAGEQYF; CDR3nt: TGTGCCAGCAGCCAAGGCCTAGCTGGCGAGCAGTACTTC; j_gene: TRBJ2-7; abundance: .; len: 13; d_gene: .; v_gene: TRBV4-2
CDR3aa: CASSRYGGFNEQFF; CDR3nt: TGTGCCAGCAGTCGCTACGGGGGATTCAATGAGCAGTTCTTC; j_gene: TRBJ2-1; abundance: .; len: 14; d_gene: .; v_gene: TRBV28
CDR3aa: CASGYSGTSYEQYF; CDR3nt: TGTGCCAGCGGTTATAGCGGGACCTCCTACGAGCAGTACTTC; j_gene: TRBJ2-7; abundance: once; len: 14; d_gene: TRBD2; v_gene: TRBV6-1
CDR3aa: CASSDLGGHYGYTF; CDR3nt: TGTGCCAGCAGCGATCTTGGCGGCCACTATGGCTACACCTTC; j_gene: TRBJ1-2; abundance: .; len: 14; d_gene: .; v_gene: TRBV9
CDR3aa: CASSIQGAQGSPLHF; CDR3nt: TGTGCCAGCAGCATACAGGGGGCGCAGGGTTCACCCCTCCACTTT; j_gene: TRBJ1-6; abundance: .; len: 15; d_gene: TRBD1; v_gene: TRBV5-6
CDR3aa: CASSQQALAGGNEQFF; CDR3nt: TGCGCCAGCAGCCAACAGGCACTAGCGGGAGGAAATGAGCAGTTCTTC; j_gene: TRBJ2-1; abundance: once; len: 16; d_gene: TRBD2; v_gene: TRBV4-1
CDR3aa: CASTRLAGGHTGELFF; CDR3nt: TGTGCCAGCACCAGGCTAGCGGGGGGTCACACCGGGGAGCTGTTTTTT; j_gene: TRBJ2-2; abundance: .; len: 16; d_gene: TRBD2; v_gene: TRBV27
CDR3aa: CASSPRQGGNYGYTF; CDR3nt: TGCGCCAGCAGCCCGCGACAGGGGGGAAACTATGGCTACACCTTC; j_gene: TRBJ1-2; abundance: .; len: 15; d_gene: TRBD1; v_gene: TRBV4-1
CDR3aa: CAWSDGATDTQYF; CDR3nt: TGTGCCTGGAGTGATGGGGCCACAGATACGCAGTATTTT; j_gene: TRBJ2-3; abundance: .; len: 13; d_gene: .; v_gene: TRBV30
CDR3aa: CASVQGPGTEAFF; CDR3nt: TGTGCCAGCGTGCAGGGGCCTGGGACTGAAGCTTTCTTT; j_gene: TRBJ1-1; abundance: .; len: 13; d_gene: .; v_gene: TRBV10-3
CDR3aa: CASGTARGYTF; CDR3nt: TGTGCCAGCGGGACAGCAAGGGGCTACACCTTC; j_gene: TRBJ1-2; abundance: .; len: 11; d_gene: TRBD1; v_gene: TRBV28
CDR3aa: CASSYGGLAGGVEQFF; CDR3nt: TGTGCCAGCAGTTACGGCGGACTAGCGGGAGGAGTCGAGCAGTTCTTC; j_gene: TRBJ2-1; abundance: once; len: 16; d_gene: TRBD2; v_gene: TRBV6-5
CDR3aa: CATSRDRAGYNQPQHF; CDR3nt: TGTGCCACCAGCAGAGACAGAGCAGGGTACAATCAGCCCCAGCATTTT; j_gene: TRBJ1-5; abundance: .; len: 16; d_gene: .; v_gene: TRBV15
CDR3aa: CASSPQQGYSGNTIYF; CDR3nt: TGTGCCAGCTCACCACAACAGGGGTACTCTGGAAACACCATATATTTT; j_gene: TRBJ1-3; abundance: .; len: 16; d_gene: TRBD1; v_gene: TRBV18
CDR3aa: CASSRDKENIQYF; CDR3nt: TGTGCCAGCAGCCGGGACAAGGAAAACATTCAGTACTTC; j_gene: TRBJ2-4; abundance: .; len: 13; d_gene: .; v_gene: TRBV5-4
CDR3aa: CASSLGGGNTIYF; CDR3nt: TGTGCCAGCAGTTTAGGAGGGGGAAACACCATATATTTT; j_gene: TRBJ1-3; abundance: .; len: 13; d_gene: .; v_gene: TRBV28
CDR3aa: CASSVPGTVYNEQFF; CDR3nt: TGTGCCAGCAGCGTTCCCGGGACAGTCTACAATGAGCAGTTCTTC; j_gene: TRBJ2-1; abundance: .; len: 15; d_gene: TRBD1; v_gene: TRBV28
CDR3aa: CASSLTGIGNTIYF; CDR3nt: TGTGCCAGCAGCTTAACGGGGATTGGAAACACCATATATTTT; j_gene: TRBJ1-3; abundance: .; len: 14; d_gene: .; v_gene: TRBV7-9